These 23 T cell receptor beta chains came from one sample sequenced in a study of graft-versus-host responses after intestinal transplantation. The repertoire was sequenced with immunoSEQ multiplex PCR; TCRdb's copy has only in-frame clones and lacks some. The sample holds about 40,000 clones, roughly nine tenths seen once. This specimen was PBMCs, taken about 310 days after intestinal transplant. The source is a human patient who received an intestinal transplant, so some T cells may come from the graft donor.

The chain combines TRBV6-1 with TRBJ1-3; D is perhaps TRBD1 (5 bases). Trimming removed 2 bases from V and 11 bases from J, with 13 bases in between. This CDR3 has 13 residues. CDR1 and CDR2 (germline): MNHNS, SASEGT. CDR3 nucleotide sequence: TGTGCCAGCAGTGAAACGGCAGCCAGGGCCATATATTTT. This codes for CASSETAARAIYF.

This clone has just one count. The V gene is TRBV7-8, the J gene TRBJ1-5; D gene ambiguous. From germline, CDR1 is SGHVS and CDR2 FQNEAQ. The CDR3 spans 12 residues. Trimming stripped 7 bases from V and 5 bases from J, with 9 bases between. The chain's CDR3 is CASKVGDQPQHF. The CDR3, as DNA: TGTGCCAGCAAGGTCGGGGATCAGCCCCAGCATTTT.

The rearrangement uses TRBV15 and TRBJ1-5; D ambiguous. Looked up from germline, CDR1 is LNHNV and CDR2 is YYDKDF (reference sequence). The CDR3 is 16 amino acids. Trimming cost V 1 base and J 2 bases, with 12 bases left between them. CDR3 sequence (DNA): TGTGCCACCAGCAGAGCTACGGGTACGGGCAATCAGCCCCAGCATTTT. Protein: CATSRATGTGNQPQHF. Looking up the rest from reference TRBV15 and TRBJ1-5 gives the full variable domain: DAMVIQNPRYQVTQFGKPVTLSCSQTLNHNVMYWYQQKSSQAPKLLFHYYDKDFNNEADTPDNFQSRRPNTSFCFLDIRSPGLGDTAMYLCATSRATGTGNQPQHFGDGTRLSIL.

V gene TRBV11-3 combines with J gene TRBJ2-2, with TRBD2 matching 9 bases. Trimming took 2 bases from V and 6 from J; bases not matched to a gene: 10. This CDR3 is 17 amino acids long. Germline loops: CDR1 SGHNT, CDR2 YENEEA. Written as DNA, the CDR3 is TGTGCCAGCAGCTTAACTCTGGGACTAGCAATTGCCGGGGAGCTGTTTTTT. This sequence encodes CASSLTLGLAIAGELFF.

The CDR3 DNA reads TGTGCCAGCAGCCAGTCCTCCAATCTAGGTTGGAGATCCTACGAGCAGTACTTC. Translation gives CASSQSSNLGWRSYEQYF. The chain combines TRBV27 with TRBJ2-7, with no clear D. With 6 bases removed from V and 1 base from J, the gap between germline ends came to 25 bases. The CDR3 contains 18 residues. Germline V CDR1 and CDR2: MNHEY, SMNVEV (reference sequence).

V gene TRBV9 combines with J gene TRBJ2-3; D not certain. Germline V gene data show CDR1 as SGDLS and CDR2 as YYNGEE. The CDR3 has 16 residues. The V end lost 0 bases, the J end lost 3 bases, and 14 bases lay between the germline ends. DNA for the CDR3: TGTGCCAGCAGCGTAGGTCTTCAGCCCGCTACAGATACGCAGTATTTT. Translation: CASSVGLQPATDTQYF.

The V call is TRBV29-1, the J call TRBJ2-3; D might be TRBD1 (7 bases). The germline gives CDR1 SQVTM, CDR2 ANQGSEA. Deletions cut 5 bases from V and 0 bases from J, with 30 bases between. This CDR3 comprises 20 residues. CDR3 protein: CSVYQAVEGPTGRSTDTQYF. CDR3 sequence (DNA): TGCAGCGTTTACCAAGCGGTGGAGGGACCGACAGGGCGTAGCACAGATACGCAGTATTTT.

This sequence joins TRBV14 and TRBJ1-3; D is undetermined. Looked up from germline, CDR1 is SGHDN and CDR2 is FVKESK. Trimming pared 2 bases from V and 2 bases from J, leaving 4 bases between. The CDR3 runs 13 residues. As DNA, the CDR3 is TGTGCCAGCAGCCAATGGGCTGGAAACACCATATATTTT. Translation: CASSQWAGNTIYF.

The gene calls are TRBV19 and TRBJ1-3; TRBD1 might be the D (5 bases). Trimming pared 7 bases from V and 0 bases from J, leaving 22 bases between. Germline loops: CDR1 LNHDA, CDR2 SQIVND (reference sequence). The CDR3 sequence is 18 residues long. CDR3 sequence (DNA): TGTGCCAGTACGGAATCTCCCGACAGCTGGAGCTCTGGAAACACCATATATTTT. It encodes CASTESPDSWSSGNTIYF.

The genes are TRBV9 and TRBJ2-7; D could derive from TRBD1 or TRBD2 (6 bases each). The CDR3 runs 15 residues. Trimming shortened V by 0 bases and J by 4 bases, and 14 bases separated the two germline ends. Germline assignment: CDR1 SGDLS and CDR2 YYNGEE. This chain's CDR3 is CASSVASGAGYEQYF. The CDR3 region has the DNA TGTGCCAGCAGCGTAGCTTCGGGGGCGGGGTACGAGCAGTACTTC.

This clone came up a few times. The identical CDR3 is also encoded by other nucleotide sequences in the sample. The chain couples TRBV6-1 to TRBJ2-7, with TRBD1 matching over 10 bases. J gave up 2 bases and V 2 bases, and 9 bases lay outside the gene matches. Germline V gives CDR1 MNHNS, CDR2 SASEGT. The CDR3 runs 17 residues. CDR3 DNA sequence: TGTGCCAGCAGTGAAATCCTCTCCGGGACAGGGGCCTACGAGCAGTACTTC. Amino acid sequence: CASSEILSGTGAYEQYF.

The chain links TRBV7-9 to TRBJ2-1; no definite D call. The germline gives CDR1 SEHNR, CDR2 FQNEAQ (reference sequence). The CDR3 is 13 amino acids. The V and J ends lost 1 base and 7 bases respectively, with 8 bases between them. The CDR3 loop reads CASSLGFGNEQFF. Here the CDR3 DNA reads TGTGCCAGCAGCTTAGGGTTCGGAAATGAGCAGTTCTTC.

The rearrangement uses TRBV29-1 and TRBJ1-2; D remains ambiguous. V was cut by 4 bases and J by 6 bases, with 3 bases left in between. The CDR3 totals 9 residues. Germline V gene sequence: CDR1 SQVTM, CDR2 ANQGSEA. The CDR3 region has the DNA TGCAGCGTTGTAGATGGCTACACCTTC. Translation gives CSVVDGYTF.

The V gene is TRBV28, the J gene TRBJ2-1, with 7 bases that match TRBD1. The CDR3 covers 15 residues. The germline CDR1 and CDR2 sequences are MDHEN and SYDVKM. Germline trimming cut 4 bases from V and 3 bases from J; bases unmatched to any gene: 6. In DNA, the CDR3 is TGTGCCAGCAGTTCCCCGGGACAGCACTACAATGAGCAGTTCTTC. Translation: CASSSPGQHYNEQFF.

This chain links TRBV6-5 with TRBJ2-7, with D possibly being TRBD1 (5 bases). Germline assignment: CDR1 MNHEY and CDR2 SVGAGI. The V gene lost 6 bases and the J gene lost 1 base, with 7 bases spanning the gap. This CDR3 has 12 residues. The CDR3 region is CASRQGSYEQYF. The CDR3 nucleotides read TGTGCCAGCAGGCAGGGTTCCTACGAGCAGTACTTC.

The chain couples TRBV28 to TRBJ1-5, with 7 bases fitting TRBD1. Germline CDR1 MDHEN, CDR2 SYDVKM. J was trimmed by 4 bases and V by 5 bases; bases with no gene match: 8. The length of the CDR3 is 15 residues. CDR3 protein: CASSNRDRLNQPQHF. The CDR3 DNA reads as TGTGCCAGCAGTAACCGGGACAGACTAAATCAGCCCCAGCATTTT.

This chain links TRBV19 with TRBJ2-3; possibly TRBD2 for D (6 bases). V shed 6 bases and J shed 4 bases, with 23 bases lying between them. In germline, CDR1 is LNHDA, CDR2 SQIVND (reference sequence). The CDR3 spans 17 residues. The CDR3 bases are TGTGCCAGTAGGCCTCTATTTGGAGGGGCGATTGCAGATACGCAGTATTTT. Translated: CASRPLFGGAIADTQYF.

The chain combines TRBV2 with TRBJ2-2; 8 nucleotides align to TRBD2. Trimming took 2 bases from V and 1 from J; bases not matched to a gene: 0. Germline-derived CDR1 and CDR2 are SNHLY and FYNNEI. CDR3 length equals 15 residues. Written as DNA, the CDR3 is TGTGCCAGCAGTGAAACTAGCGGGAACACCGGGGAGCTGTTTTTT. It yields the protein CASSETSGNTGELFF.

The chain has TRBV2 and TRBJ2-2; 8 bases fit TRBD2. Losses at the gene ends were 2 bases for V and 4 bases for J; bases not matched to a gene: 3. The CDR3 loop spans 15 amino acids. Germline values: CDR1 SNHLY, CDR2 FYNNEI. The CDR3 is CASSESRGGTGELFF. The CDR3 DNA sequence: TGTGCCAGCAGTGAATCCCGGGGGGGCACCGGGGAGCTGTTTTTT.

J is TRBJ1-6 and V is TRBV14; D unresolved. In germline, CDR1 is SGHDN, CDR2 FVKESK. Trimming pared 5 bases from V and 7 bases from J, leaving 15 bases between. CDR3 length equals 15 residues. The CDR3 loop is CASSFRDLLNSPLHF. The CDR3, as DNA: TGTGCCAGCAGCTTCCGGGATCTACTAAATTCACCCCTCCACTTT.

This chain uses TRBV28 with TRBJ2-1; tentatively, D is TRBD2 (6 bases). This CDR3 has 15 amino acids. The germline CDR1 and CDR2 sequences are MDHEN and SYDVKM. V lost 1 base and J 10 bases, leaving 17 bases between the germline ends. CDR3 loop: CASSLSPGGVWEQFF. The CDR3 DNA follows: TGTGCCAGCAGTTTATCTCCCGGGGGAGTGTGGGAGCAGTTCTTC. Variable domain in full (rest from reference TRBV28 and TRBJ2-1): DVKVTQSSRYLVKRTGEKVFLECVQDMDHENMFWYRQDPGLGLRLIYFSYDVKMKEKGDIPEGYSVSREKKERFSLILESASTNQTSMYLCASSLSPGGVWEQFFGPGTRLTVL.

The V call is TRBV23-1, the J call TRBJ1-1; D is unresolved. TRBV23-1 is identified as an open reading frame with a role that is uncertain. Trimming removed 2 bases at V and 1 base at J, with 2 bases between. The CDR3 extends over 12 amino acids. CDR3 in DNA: TGCGCCAGCAGTCAACAGAACACTGAAGCTTTCTTT. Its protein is CASSQQNTEAFF.

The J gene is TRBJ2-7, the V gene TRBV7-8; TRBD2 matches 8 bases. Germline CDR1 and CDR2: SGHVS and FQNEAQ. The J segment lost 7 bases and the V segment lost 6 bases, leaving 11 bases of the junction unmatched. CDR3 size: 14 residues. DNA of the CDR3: TGTGCCAGCAGGCCGAGGCGGGGGGCAGGGGAGCAGTACTTC. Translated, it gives CASRPRRGAGEQYF.